A selection of T cell receptor beta chains follows, all from one sample in a study of technical replicates of blood from a few donors. The assay was immunoSEQ multiplex PCR, and TCRdb's table has in-frame clones only and misses some. Of about 12,000 clones in the sample, 92% were seen once. Sequencing was done on a sample of PBMCs. These receptors all stem from a human donor in good health. Both conserved end residues are trimmed from each CDR3.

TRBV6-5	TRBJ2-1	ASSRGLAGVDEQF
TRBV19	TRBJ1-1	ASTDRGVRAF
TRBV19	TRBJ2-1	ASSIVGLAPNEQF
TRBV6-1	TRBJ2-2	ASTRTGTNTGELF
TRBV19	TRBJ1-1	ASIMQASLNTEAF
TRBV21-1	TRBJ2-1	ASSLGGHTYNEQF
TRBV7-9	TRBJ2-3	ASSSTKRTSVSTDTQY
TRBV14	TRBJ2-1	ASSRNLLAGGPGEQF
TRBV7-3	TRBJ2-3	ASSSTAGSTDTQY
TRBV5-4	TRBJ2-2	ASRWGLAEGELF
TRBV7-8	TRBJ2-5	ASSLHAGVETQY
TRBV7-8	TRBJ2-5	ASRKTLGGSETQY
TRBV28	TRBJ1-1	ASSLSGGYTEAF
TRBV16	TRBJ2-7	ASSQSRLLNYEQY
TRBV6-1	TRBJ2-4	ASSSRGAKNIQY
TRBV5-1	TRBJ1-5	ASSLGLDREGPQH
TRBV7-6	TRBJ1-4	ASSLGTGKMTGEKLF
TRBV7-8	TRBJ1-2	ASSLYGRESYGYT
TRBV18	TRBJ2-1	ASRSSQEQF
TRBV28	TRBJ1-4	ASSSAAWGGGNEKLF
TRBV6-1	TRBJ2-7	ASSVDRTYEQY
TRBV6-6	TRBJ1-5	ASSRLPGQGGQPQH
TRBV2	TRBJ2-3	ASTRTDTQY
TRBV10-3	TRBJ2-7	AISESRASYEQY
TRBV11-2	TRBJ1-3	ASSRDRGNTIY
TRBV11-1	TRBJ1-1	ASSGPSTSGTEAF
TRBV13	TRBJ2-7	ASSLGGLTDISYEQY
TRBV10-3	TRBJ2-2	AIRSGWRATNTGELF
TRBV15	TRBJ2-5	ATSRRTGLQETQY
TRBV7-9	TRBJ2-3	ASSLGTGDTDTQY
TRBV6-4	TRBJ2-3	ASSDSAGATDTQY
TRBV19	TRBJ1-5	ASSTPPAGDRGRHQPQH
TRBV6-5	TRBJ2-1	ASSLNQRAGEQF
TRBV6-1	TRBJ1-4	ASNTGLEKLF
TRBV29-1	TRBJ2-5	SVGGLAGGGRETQY
TRBV9	TRBJ2-5	ASSVWNGRNGETQY
TRBV6-1	TRBJ2-7	ASSGLAGGSYEQY
TRBV6-1	TRBJ2-7	ASTRDSLYEQY
TRBV2	TRBJ2-7	AGTLGQRYEQY
TRBV27	TRBJ1-1	ASSQGQGKRNTEAF
TRBV4-2	TRBJ1-5	ASSQETGAGQPQH
TRBV7-9	TRBJ1-1	ASSLELGLGSTEAF
TRBV7-2	TRBJ2-7	ASSQDRGLFYEQY
TRBV7-9	TRBJ2-7	ASSITSDEQY
TRBV29-1	TRBJ1-1	SVDGMNTEAF
TRBV29-1	TRBJ1-1	SVERGTANTEAF